This T cell receptor (beta chain) was captured by sequencing in a study of T cell repertoires in cytomegalovirus infection. Whole-study context: Public TCR beta signatures marked donors with CMV infection and the matching HLA.

Broader study findings: Carriage of CMV together with the relevant HLA was identifiable through cumulative public TCR beta family frequency. Across the ex vivo response, the dominant clonotypes were HLA-C-restricted CMV-specific TCR beta clonotypes.

Remarks on this clonotype: Antigen: not known.

MiXCR, applied by TCRdb to the reads, yields one record per CDR3 protein. Of about 130,000 distinct CDR3 sequences listed, more than 7% are singletons. J lost 4 bases, V lost 5 bases, and 10 bases had no gene match. The CDR3 loop spans 15 amino acids. Germline values: CDR1 SNHLY, CDR2 FYNNEI. The sample comprised PBMCs. The rearrangement joins TRBV2 to TRBJ1-1; TRBD1 matches at 7 bases. The sequence was obtained from a human donor in good health (CMV status not recorded). Some clones in this sample may be carry-over from other donors' samples. CDR3 amino acids: CASSSQGKKSTEAFF. The CDR3 DNA sequence: TGTGCCAGCAGTTCACAGGGGAAGAAAAGCACTGAAGCTTTCTTT.